This record looks at one T cell receptor (beta chain) sequence and its context. No antigen is known for it. V lost 2 bases and J 1 base, leaving 9 bases between the germline ends. Germline V gene sequence: CDR1 SGHTS, CDR2 YDEGEE. The CDR3 totals 15 residues. Sampling of each donor yielded at least one pre-ART PBMC sample and at least two post-ART PBMC samples. This sample stems from a study of long-term antiretroviral therapy in people with HIV. Sequencing relied on immunoSEQ assay v3.0, run at survey level. Libraries were prepared by immunoSEQ multiplex PCR; TCRdb keeps only in-frame clonotypes and omits some of them. This sample has about 43,000 clones, with approximately 86% found just once. Regarding the study as a whole: Whichever time point was examined, clones expanded before ART dominated the repertoire. Despite increasing after ART, diversity remained lower than that of transplant donor controls. There were no data on ART adherence, viral resistance or therapy changes, a gap that limits inferences about post-ART repertoire changes.

The TCR sequence derives from a woman in her forties or fifties with HIV. This chain connects TRBV5-8 to TRBJ2-2; weak D call: TRBD1 (5 bases). The sequencing here drew on unsorted PBMCs, taken 0.1 years before starting antiretroviral therapy. The CDR3 nucleotides read TGTGCCAGCAGCTTAGTAAGGGGGAACACCGGGGAGCTGTTTTTT. It translates to CASSLVRGNTGELFF.